This T cell receptor beta chain comes out of a study of Ad26.COV2.S vaccination and SARS-CoV-2 variants. Study findings and constraints: Breadth measured for non-spike TCRs was similar across vaccine and placebo recipients.

The CDR3 is 14 residues long. The germline gives CDR1 KGHSH, CDR2 LQKENI. The V gene lost 4 bases and the J gene lost 0 bases, with 7 bases spanning the gap. Only a few counts were recorded for this clone. Its antigen is unidentified. Profiled with immunoSEQ multiplex PCR; TCRdb holds only in-frame clones, not every one. This sample has about 420,000 clones, with approximately 88% found just once. Treatment described: over 15 received Ad26.COV2.S at low or high dose, single or two shots; about five received placebo; per-sample allocation not given. Sampling happened 63 days after the first vaccine or placebo injection.

The V and J genes are TRBV18 and TRBJ1-5; D unresolved. This clonotype was obtained from a person between 18 and 65 years old who received the Ad26.COV2.S COVID-19 vaccine or a placebo. Sequencing was performed on peripheral blood, taken in a trial of Ad26.COV2.S vaccine versus placebo. The CDR3 DNA is TGTGCCAGCTCACTCAGAGATAGCAATCAGCCCCAGCATTTT. Residues: CASSLRDSNQPQHF.